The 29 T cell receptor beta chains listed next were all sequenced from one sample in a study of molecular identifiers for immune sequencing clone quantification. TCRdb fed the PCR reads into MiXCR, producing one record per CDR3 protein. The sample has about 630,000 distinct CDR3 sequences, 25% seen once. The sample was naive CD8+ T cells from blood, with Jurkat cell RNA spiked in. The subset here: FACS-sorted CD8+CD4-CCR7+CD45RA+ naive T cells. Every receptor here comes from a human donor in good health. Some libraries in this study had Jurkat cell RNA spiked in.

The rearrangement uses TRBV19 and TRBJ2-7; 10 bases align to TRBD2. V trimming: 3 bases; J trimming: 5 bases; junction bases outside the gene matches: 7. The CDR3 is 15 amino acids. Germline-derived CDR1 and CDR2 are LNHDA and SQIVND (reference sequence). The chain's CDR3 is CASSILAGGLDEQYF. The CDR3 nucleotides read TGTGCCAGTAGTATCTTAGCGGGAGGTTTGGACGAGCAGTACTTC.

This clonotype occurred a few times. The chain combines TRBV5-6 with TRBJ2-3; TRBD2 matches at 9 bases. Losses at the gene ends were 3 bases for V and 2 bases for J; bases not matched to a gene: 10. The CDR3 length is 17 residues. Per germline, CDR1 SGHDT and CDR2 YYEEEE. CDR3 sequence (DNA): TGTGCCAGCAGCTACTCCGGGACTAGCTACCTCACAGATACGCAGTATTTT. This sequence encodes CASSYSGTSYLTDTQYF.

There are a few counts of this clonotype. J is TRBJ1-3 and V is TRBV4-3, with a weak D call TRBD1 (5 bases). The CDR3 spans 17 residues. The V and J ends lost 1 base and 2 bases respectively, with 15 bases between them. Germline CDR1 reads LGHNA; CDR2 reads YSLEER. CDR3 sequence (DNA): TGCGCCAGCAGCCAAGTGTTTCCAGGGCTGGCTGGAAACACCATATATTTT. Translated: CASSQVFPGLAGNTIYF.

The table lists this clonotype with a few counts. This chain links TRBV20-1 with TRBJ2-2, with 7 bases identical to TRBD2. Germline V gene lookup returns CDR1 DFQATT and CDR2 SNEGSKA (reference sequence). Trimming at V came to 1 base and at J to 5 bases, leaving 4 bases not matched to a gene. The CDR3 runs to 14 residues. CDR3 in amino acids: CSARVGTTTGELFF. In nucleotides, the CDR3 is TGCAGTGCTAGAGTCGGGACTACGACCGGGGAGCTGTTTTTT.

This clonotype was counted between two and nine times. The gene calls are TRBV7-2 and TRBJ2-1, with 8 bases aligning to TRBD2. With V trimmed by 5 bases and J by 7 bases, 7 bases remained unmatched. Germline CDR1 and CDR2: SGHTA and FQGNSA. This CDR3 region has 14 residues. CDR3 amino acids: CASSVSGSENEQFF. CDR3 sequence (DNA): TGTGCCAGCAGCGTCAGCGGGAGTGAGAATGAGCAGTTCTTC.

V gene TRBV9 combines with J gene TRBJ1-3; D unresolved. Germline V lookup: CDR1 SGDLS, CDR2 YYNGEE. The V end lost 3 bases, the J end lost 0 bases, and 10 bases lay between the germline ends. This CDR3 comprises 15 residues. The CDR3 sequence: CASSGDGISGNTIYF. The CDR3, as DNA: TGTGCCAGCAGCGGAGACGGAATCTCTGGAAACACCATATATTTT.

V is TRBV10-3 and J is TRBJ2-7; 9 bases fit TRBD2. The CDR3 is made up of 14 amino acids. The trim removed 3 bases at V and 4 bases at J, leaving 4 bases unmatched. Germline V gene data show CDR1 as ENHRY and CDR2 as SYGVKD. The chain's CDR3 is CAISDSGRLYEQYF. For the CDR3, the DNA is TGTGCCATCAGTGACAGCGGGAGGCTATACGAGCAGTACTTC.

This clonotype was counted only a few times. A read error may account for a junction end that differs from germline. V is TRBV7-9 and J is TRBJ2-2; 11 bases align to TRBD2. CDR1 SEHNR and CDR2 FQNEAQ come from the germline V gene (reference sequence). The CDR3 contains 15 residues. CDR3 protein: CASSPSGRYTGELSF. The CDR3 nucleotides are TGTGCCAGCAGTCCTAGCGGGAGGTACACCGGGGAGCTGTCTTTT.

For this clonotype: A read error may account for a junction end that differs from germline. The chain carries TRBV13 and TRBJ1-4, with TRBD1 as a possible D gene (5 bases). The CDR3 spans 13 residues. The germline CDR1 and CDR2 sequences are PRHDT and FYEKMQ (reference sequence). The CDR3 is CASKTATNEKPFF. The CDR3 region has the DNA TGTGCCAGCAAGACAGCAACTAATGAAAAACCGTTTTTT.

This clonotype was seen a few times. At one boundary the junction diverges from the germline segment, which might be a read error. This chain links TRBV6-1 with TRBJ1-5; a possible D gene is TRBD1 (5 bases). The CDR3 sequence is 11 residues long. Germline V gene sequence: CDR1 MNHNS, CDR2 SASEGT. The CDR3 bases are TGTGCCAGCAGCCGGGACCAGCCCCGGCATTTT. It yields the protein CASSRDQPRHF.

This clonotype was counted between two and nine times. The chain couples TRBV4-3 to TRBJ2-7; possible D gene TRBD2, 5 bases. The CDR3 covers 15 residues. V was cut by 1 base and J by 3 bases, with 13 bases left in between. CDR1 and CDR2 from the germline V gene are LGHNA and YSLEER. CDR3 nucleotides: TGCGCCAGCAGCCAAGGACCCCCGGGGAACTACGAGCAGTACTTC. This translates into CASSQGPPGNYEQYF.

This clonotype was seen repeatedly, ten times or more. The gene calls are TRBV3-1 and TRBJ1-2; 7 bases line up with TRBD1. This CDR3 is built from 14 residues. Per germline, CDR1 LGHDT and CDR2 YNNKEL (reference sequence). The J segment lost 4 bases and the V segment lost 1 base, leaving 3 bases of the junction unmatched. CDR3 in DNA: TGTGCCAGCAGCCAAGCCGGGACAGCCTATGGCTACACCTTC. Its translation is CASSQAGTAYGYTF.

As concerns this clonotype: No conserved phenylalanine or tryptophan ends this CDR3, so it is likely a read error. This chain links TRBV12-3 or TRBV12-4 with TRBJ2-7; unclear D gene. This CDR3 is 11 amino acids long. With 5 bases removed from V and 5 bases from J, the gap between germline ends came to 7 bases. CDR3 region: CASSPSHEQYS. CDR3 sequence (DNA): TGTGCCAGCAGTCCCTCGCACGAGCAGTACTCC.

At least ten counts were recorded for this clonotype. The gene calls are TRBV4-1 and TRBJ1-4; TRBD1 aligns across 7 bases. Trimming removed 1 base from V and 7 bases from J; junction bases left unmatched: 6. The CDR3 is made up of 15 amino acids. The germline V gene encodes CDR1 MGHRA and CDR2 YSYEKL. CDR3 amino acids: CASSQGTGLGEKLFF. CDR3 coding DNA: TGCGCCAGCAGCCAAGGGACAGGTCTAGGTGAAAAACTGTTTTTT.

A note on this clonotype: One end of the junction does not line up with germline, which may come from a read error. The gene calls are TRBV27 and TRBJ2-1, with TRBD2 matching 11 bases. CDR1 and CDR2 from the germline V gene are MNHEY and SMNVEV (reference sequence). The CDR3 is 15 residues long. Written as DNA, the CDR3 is TGTGCCAGCAGCCAACTAGCGGGAGCCTACGATGAGCAGTTCTTC. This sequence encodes CASSQLAGAYDEQFF.

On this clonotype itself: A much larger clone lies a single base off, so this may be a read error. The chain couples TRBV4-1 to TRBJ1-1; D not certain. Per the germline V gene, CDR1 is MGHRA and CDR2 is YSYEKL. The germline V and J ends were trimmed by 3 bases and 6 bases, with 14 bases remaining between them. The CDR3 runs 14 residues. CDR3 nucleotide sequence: TGCGCCAGCAGCCATATATTGCAAAACGCTGAAGCTTTCTTT. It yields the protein CASSHILQNAEAFF.

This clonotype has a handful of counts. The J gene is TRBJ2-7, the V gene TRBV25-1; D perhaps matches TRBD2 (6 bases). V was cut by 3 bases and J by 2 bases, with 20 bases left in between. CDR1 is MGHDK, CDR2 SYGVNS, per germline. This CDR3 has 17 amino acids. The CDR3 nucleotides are TGTGCCAGCAGTGAGGGGCTACCCGGGACTCTAACCTACGAGCAGTACTTC. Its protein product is CASSEGLPGTLTYEQYF.

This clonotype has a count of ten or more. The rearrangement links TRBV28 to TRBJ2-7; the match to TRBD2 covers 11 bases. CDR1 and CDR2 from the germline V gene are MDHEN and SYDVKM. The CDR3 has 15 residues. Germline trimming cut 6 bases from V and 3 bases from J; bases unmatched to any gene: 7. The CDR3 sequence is CASSPTSGAIYEQYF. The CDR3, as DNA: TGTGCCAGCAGCCCGACTAGCGGGGCCATCTACGAGCAGTACTTC.

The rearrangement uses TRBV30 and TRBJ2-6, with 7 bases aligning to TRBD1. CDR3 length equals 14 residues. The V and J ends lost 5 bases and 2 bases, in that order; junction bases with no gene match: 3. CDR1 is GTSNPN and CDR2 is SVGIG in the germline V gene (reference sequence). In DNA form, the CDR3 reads TGTGCCTGGGGCACAGGGGCTGGGGCCAACGTCCTGACTTTC. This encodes CAWGTGAGANVLTF. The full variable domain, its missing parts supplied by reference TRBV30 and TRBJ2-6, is SQTIHQWPATLVQPVGSPLSLECTVEGTSNPNLYWYRQAAGRGLQLLFYSVGIGQISSEVPQNLSASRPQDRQFILSSKKLLLSDSGFYLCAWGTGAGANVLTFGAGSRLTVL.

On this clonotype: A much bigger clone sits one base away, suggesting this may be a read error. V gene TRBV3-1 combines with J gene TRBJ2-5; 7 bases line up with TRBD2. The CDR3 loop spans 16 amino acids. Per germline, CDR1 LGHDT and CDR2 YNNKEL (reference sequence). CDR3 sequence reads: CVSRPGLDGSQETQYF. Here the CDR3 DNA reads TGTGTCAGCAGGCCTGGACTAGATGGGAGCCAAGAGACCCAGTACTTC.

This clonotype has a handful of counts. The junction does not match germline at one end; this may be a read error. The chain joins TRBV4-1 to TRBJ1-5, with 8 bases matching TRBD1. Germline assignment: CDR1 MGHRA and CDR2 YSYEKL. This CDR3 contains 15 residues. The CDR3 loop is CAGSPGQGSNQPQHF. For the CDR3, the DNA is TGCGCCGGCAGCCCCGGACAGGGTAGCAATCAGCCCCAGCATTTT.

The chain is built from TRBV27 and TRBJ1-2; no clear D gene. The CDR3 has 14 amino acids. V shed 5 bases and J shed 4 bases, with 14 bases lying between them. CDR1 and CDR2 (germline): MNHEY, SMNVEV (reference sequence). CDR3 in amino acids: CASSLKGRTYGYTF. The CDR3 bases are TGTGCCAGCAGTCTTAAAGGACGGACCTATGGCTACACCTTC.

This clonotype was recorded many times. CDR3 in amino acids: CASSRAVSYNEQFF. CDR3 bases: TGTGCCAGCAGTCGAGCCGTCTCCTACAATGAGCAGTTCTTC. The chain recombines TRBV5-6 with TRBJ2-1; no reliable D call. V was trimmed by 5 bases and J by 0 bases, leaving 9 bases between them. The CDR3 loop spans 14 amino acids. Germline V gene data show CDR1 as SGHDT and CDR2 as YYEEEE.

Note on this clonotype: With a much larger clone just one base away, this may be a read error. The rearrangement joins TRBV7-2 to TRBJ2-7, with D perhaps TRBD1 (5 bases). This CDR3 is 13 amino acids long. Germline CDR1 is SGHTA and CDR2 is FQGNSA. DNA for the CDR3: TGTGCCAACAGCTATGACAGTACCTACGAGCAGTACTTC. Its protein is CANSYDSTYEQYF.

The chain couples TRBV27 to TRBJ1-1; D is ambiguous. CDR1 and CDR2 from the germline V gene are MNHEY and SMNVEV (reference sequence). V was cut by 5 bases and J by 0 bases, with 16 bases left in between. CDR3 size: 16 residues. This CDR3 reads CASSLYPSGVNTEAFF. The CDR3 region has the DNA TGTGCCAGCAGTCTCTACCCCTCTGGGGTGAACACTGAAGCTTTCTTT.

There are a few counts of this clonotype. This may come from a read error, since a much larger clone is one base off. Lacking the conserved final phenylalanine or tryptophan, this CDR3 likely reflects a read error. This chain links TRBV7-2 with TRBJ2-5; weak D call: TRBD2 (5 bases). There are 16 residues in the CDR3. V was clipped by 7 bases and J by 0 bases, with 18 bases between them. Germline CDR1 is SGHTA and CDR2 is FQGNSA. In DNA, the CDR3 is TGTGCCAGCAACCCCGCCGCAAGCGGATACCAAGAGACCCAGTACATC. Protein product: CASNPAASGYQETQYI.

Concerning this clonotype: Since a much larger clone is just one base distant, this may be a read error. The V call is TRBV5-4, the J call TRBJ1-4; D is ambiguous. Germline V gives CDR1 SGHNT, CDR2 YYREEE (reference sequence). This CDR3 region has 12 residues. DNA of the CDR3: TGTGCCAGCAGCCCGGACGGGGAAAAACTGCTTTTT. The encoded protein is CASSPDGEKLLF.

The CDR3 sequence: CASSTLTDKNTEAFF. CDR3 nucleotides: TGTGCCAGCAGCACTCTGACGGATAAGAACACTGAAGCTTTCTTT. The chain links TRBV7-6 to TRBJ1-1; D ambiguous. The CDR3 has 15 amino acids. From germline, CDR1 is SGHVS and CDR2 FNYEAQ. V was pared by 5 bases and J by 1 base, with 14 bases between.

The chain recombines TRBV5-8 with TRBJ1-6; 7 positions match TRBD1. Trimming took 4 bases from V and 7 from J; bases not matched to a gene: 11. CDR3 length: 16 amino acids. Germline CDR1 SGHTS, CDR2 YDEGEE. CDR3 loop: CASSPPIGQVNSPLHF. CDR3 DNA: TGTGCCAGCAGCCCACCTATCGGACAGGTGAATTCACCCCTCCACTTT.